A single TCR beta chain is shown here with its context. This clone was detected once. There is no known antigen for this receptor. No clone much larger than this one lies a single base away; base qualities are absent. The CDR1 and CDR2 encoded by the germline V gene are MDHEN and SYDVKM. Ends trimmed: V by 8 bases, J by 5 bases; bases unmatched to a gene: 4. The CDR3 starts with the cysteine, ends with the phenylalanine, and has 12 residues. This entry keeps only the CDR3 DNA: 36 bases, framed from base 1. The time point label, read with the paper, signifies: pretreatment peripheral blood. A cohort of about 31 patients with locally advanced or metastatic urothelial carcinoma, treated at Memorial Sloan Kettering on a trial protocol, was included. Peripheral blood mononuclear cells were collected pretreatment and during treatment, at between 1 and 8 total time points per patient. The Qiagen DNeasy Blood extraction kit was used to purify genomic DNA from total PBMCs and tumor samples. PBMCs were collected pretreatment and during treatment, and were isolated and stored as previously described.

This record comes from a study of PD-L1 blockade in urothelial cancer (dated by TCRdb to 2016 to 2017). Regarding the research as a whole: All patients started therapy in about 2014 and received atezolizumab 1,200 mg intravenously every 3 weeks. Pretreatment tumor samples and matched peripheral blood, collected serially before and after atezolizumab treatment, underwent TCR sequencing. About 85% of the roughly 29 patients were males with bladder-origin urothelial cancer, and 18 of 29 reported a prior smoking history. Pretreatment blood TCR-seq was available for under 35 patients, at least one posttreatment blood collection was obtained for around 24 patients, and tumor TCR-seq was available for around 24 patients. Somatic, immune and clinical correlates of response to PD-L1 blockade with atezolizumab in urothelial cancer were the focus of an exploratory multi-omic analysis. In the same patients, pretreatment tumors underwent whole exome sequencing and RNA sequencing in addition to TCR sequencing. Progression-free survival longer than 6 months counted as durable clinical benefit, and TCR features were additionally tested against both progression-free and overall survival. Blood samples gave a median of around 140,000 T cells and some 83,000 unique TCRs, with a median clonality of 0.080. An ECOG performance status of 0 or 1 was recorded for the patients, and 0 to 3 prior chemotherapy regimens had been received by the patients. Some ten patients reached durable clinical benefit, while 15 to 25 patients did not. Blood samples were analyzed 3 weeks after the start of treatment (second dose) and 6 weeks after the start of treatment.

Synthetic TCR analog templates were spiked into each PCR to estimate absolute template abundance from read counts. The immunoSEQ assay used bias-controlled V and J gene primers to amplify TCRbeta CDR3 regions from genomic DNA. Sequencing of rearranged TCRbeta segments was done at approximately 20X coverage. The authors' pipeline ran thus. Sequencing errors were corrected by clustering and CDR3s were annotated against IMGT to assign V, D and J genes. Downstream analyses used only productive TCRbeta rearrangements and left out out-of-frame or stop-codon sequences. To compute clonality, Shannon entropy was normalized by the log of the number of unique productive sequences and then subtracted from one. Clones differing between time points or between blood and tumor were identified using Fisher's exact test with Benjamini-Hochberg correction, with an adjusted p below 0.01 applied as the threshold. Here the immuneACCESS table is served through TCRdb, limited to in-frame sequences with V and J called. Missing clones are a known gap in these copies; in checked studies unresolved V genes cover under half, and the rest lacks a known reason. The V and J calls and clone size come from that table; D and trimming were worked out from the DNA. Here the sample has some 46,000 clones; more than 70% occur a single time. The ten top clones hold 15% to 20% of the sample.

Overall study results and their limits: Because of the small sample size (n ≈ 28) and the many exploratory analyses performed, the results are intended to be regarded as hypothesis-generating. Among patients with durable benefit, tumor-associated TCR clones showed greater expansion in peripheral blood 3 weeks after treatment started (n ≈ 20, p = 0.022). Improved progression-free and overall survival was found to be associated with pretreatment peripheral blood TCR clonality below the median.

This TCR was sampled from a man between 60 and 75 years old with urothelial cancer. Sequenced material: PBMCs, taken around atezolizumab (anti-PD-L1) treatment. The rearrangement joined TRBV28 to TRBJ1-2; TRBD1 lines up with 8 middle nucleotides. CDR3 loop: CASSGTGYGYTF. The DNA is TGTGCCAGCTCCGGGACAGGATATGGCTACACCTTC.